This entry lists 2 T cell receptor beta chains sequenced from one sample in a study of cytomegalovirus exposure and HLA in healthy donors. The PCR made use of 60 Vbeta and 13 Jbeta primers. Generated by immunoSEQ multiplex PCR, the TCRdb table keeps only in-frame clones and is missing some. Of under 150,000 clones listed, 60% to 85% are singletons. The specimen was PBMCs. The receptors here all came from a young man in good health and CMV-seronegative.

The V gene is TRBV5-6, the J gene TRBJ1-1; 12 bases line up with TRBD1. The CDR3 loop spans 14 amino acids. J gave up 7 bases and V 4 bases, and 5 bases lay outside the gene matches. Germline values: CDR1 SGHDT, CDR2 YYEEEE. Written as DNA, the CDR3 is TGTGCCAGCAGCCGCGGGACAGGGGGCGATGAAGCTTTCTTT. Its translation is CASSRGTGGDEAFF. The variable domain in full, completed from reference TRBV5-6 and TRBJ1-1, reads DAGVTQSPTHLIKTRGQQVTLRCSPKSGHDTVSWYQQALGQGPQFIFQYYEEEERQRGNFPDRFSGHQFPNYSSELNVNALLLGDSALYLCASSRGTGGDEAFFGQGTRLTVV.

The rearrangement uses TRBV10-1 and TRBJ2-5; 8 nucleotides line up with TRBD2. This CDR3 region has 14 residues. CDR1 is WNHNN and CDR2 is SYGVQD in the germline V gene (reference sequence). With 4 bases clipped from V and 7 bases from J, the junction kept 8 bases outside the gene matches. CDR3 in amino acids: CASSAGTSLATQYF. CDR3 sequence (DNA): TGCGCCAGCAGTGCAGGGACTAGTCTTGCGACCCAGTACTTC.